This is a list of T cell receptor beta chains from one sample in a study of vaccination effects on CD4 cells after COVID-19. The method was immunoSEQ multiplex PCR; TCRdb's version includes in-frame clones alone and lacks a portion of them. The table lists roughly 71,000 clones, 80% to 85% of them singletons. The antigens of these receptors remain unknown. Material: CD4+ T cells from PBMCs cultured with HCoV-229E spike peptides, obtained after COVID-19 vaccination. These receptors were collected from a human donor who received a COVID-19 vaccine. The CDR3 runs from the conserved cysteine through the conserved F or W. D genes are given only for firm matches. Clone size, where shown, is once, few, many, or a class for clones that have expanded.

j_gene: TRBJ1-5; d_gene: -; abundance: few; v_gene: TRBV4-1; CDR3nt: TGCGCCAGCAGCCAAGCTAATGAACAGCCCCAGCATTTT; CDR3aa: CASSQANEQPQHF
j_gene: TRBJ2-5; d_gene: TRBD2; abundance: -; v_gene: TRBV27; CDR3nt: TGTGCCAGCAGTTTAGGGCTAGCGGGGGGTGAAGAGACCCAGTACTTC; CDR3aa: CASSLGLAGGEETQYF
j_gene: TRBJ1-2; d_gene: TRBD1; abundance: -; v_gene: TRBV5-6; CDR3nt: TGTGCCAGCAGCTTGGTCCGGACAGGGGGTATCTATGGCTACACCTTC; CDR3aa: CASSLVRTGGIYGYTF
j_gene: TRBJ1-2; d_gene: TRBD1; abundance: -; v_gene: TRBV6-6; CDR3nt: TGTGCCAGCGCGGACAGGGAAGCATATGGCTACACCTTC; CDR3aa: CASADREAYGYTF
j_gene: TRBJ1-5; d_gene: -; abundance: -; v_gene: TRBV6-5; CDR3nt: TGTGCCAGCAGCCTCTCTCAGCCCCAGCATTTT; CDR3aa: CASSLSQPQHF
j_gene: TRBJ2-1; d_gene: TRBD2; abundance: -; v_gene: TRBV2; CDR3nt: TGTGCCAGCTCCGAGGGAGGGGTGGGCAATGAGCAGTTCTTC; CDR3aa: CASSEGGVGNEQFF
j_gene: TRBJ2-5; d_gene: TRBD2; abundance: -; v_gene: TRBV4-1; CDR3nt: TGCGCCAGCAGCCATATAAGCGGGGGGGCCTTCCAAGAGACCCAGTACTTC; CDR3aa: CASSHISGGAFQETQYF
j_gene: TRBJ1-3; d_gene: -; abundance: few; v_gene: TRBV2; CDR3nt: TGTGCCAGCGACCGATCTGGAAACACCATATATTTT; CDR3aa: CASDRSGNTIYF
j_gene: TRBJ1-1; d_gene: -; abundance: -; v_gene: TRBV6-2/TRBV6-3; CDR3nt: TGTGCCAGCAGTTCTCCGACGGTGAACACTGAAGCTTTCTTT; CDR3aa: CASSSPTVNTEAFF
j_gene: TRBJ1-5; d_gene: -; abundance: once; v_gene: TRBV15; CDR3nt: TGTGCCACCAGCACCCCCGGGCAATCGGGATATCAGCCCCAGCATTTT; CDR3aa: CATSTPGQSGYQPQHF
j_gene: TRBJ1-2; d_gene: TRBD1; abundance: -; v_gene: TRBV5-1; CDR3nt: TGCGCCAGCAGCTTGGGTTTTAGCAGTGGACAGGGAATTAGTGGCTACACCTTC; CDR3aa: CASSLGFSSGQGISGYTF
j_gene: TRBJ1-2; d_gene: -; abundance: -; v_gene: TRBV29-1; CDR3nt: TGCAGCGTTGAGGACTATGGCTACACCTTC; CDR3aa: CSVEDYGYTF
j_gene: TRBJ2-3; d_gene: -; abundance: -; v_gene: TRBV6-5; CDR3nt: TGTGCCAGCAGTTACTCGAGGGGGGCGCCCCCAGATACGCAGTATTTT; CDR3aa: CASSYSRGAPPDTQYF
j_gene: TRBJ2-5; d_gene: -; abundance: -; v_gene: TRBV11-3; CDR3nt: TGTGCCAGCAGCTTTAACGGCCGGGAGACCCAGTACTTC; CDR3aa: CASSFNGRETQYF
j_gene: TRBJ2-2; d_gene: TRBD2; abundance: -; v_gene: TRBV27; CDR3nt: TGTGCCAGCAAACCCGGGACTAGCGGGGGCAGCGGGGAGCTGTTTTTT; CDR3aa: CASKPGTSGGSGELFF
j_gene: TRBJ1-1; d_gene: -; abundance: few; v_gene: TRBV1; CDR3nt: TGCACCAGCAGCCTCCCGAACGACGGGACAGTGAACACTGAAGCTTTCTTT; CDR3aa: CTSSLPNDGTVNTEAFF
j_gene: TRBJ1-2; d_gene: -; abundance: -; v_gene: TRBV4-1; CDR3nt: TGCGCCAGCAGCTTGGACAGACTCTATGGCTACACCTTC; CDR3aa: CASSLDRLYGYTF
j_gene: TRBJ2-5; d_gene: -; abundance: -; v_gene: TRBV6-5; CDR3nt: TGTGCCAGCAGTTCTACCCCGGTGCTGACCCAGTACTTC; CDR3aa: CASSSTPVLTQYF
j_gene: TRBJ1-2; d_gene: -; abundance: -; v_gene: TRBV12-3/TRBV12-4; CDR3nt: TGTGCCAGCAGTTTCGGACCGGGCTATGGCTACACCTTC; CDR3aa: CASSFGPGYGYTF
j_gene: TRBJ1-2; d_gene: TRBD1; abundance: once; v_gene: TRBV7-8; CDR3nt: TGTGCCAGCAGCTTAACGACAGGGGACAACTATGGCTACACCTTC; CDR3aa: CASSLTTGDNYGYTF
j_gene: TRBJ1-6; d_gene: -; abundance: few; v_gene: TRBV6-1; CDR3nt: TGTGCCAGCAGTGAATTCGGCGACGATAATTCACCCCTCCACTTT; CDR3aa: CASSEFGDDNSPLHF
j_gene: TRBJ2-3; d_gene: TRBD1; abundance: -; v_gene: TRBV4-2; CDR3nt: TGTGCCAGCAGCCTGGGACAGGGGGCCGCAGATACGCAGTATTTT; CDR3aa: CASSLGQGAADTQYF
j_gene: TRBJ2-3; d_gene: -; abundance: -; v_gene: TRBV5-8; CDR3nt: TGTGCCAGCCCCAGGGCTCCCGGGACTGCGAATCCCACAGATACGCAGTATTTT; CDR3aa: CASPRAPGTANPTDTQYF
j_gene: TRBJ2-5; d_gene: -; abundance: -; v_gene: TRBV2; CDR3nt: TGTGCCAGCAGTCTATTATTGCCAGACAGGACCCAAGAGACCCAGTACTTC; CDR3aa: CASSLLLPDRTQETQYF
j_gene: TRBJ1-4; d_gene: -; abundance: -; v_gene: TRBV5-6; CDR3nt: TGTGCCAGCAGCTTGGCCGGGGGGGAACTGTTTTTT; CDR3aa: CASSLAGGELFF
j_gene: TRBJ2-1; d_gene: TRBD2; abundance: -; v_gene: TRBV6-6; CDR3nt: TGTGCCAGCAGGCCGGGGGGGGTCCACAATGAGCAGTTCTTC; CDR3aa: CASRPGGVHNEQFF
j_gene: TRBJ1-3; d_gene: -; abundance: few; v_gene: TRBV2; CDR3nt: TGTGCCAGCAGTCCGAGCTCTGGAAACACCATATATTTT; CDR3aa: CASSPSSGNTIYF
j_gene: TRBJ1-1; d_gene: TRBD1; abundance: -; v_gene: TRBV3-1/TRBV3-2; CDR3nt: TGTGCCAGCAGCTTCCGGGACAGGGGAACTGAAGCTTTCTTT; CDR3aa: CASSFRDRGTEAFF
j_gene: TRBJ1-6; d_gene: -; abundance: -; v_gene: TRBV6-5; CDR3nt: TGTGCCAGCAGTTACACAAGGGGGTCAACGGGGTCACCCCTCCACTTT; CDR3aa: CASSYTRGSTGSPLHF
j_gene: TRBJ1-2; d_gene: -; abundance: few; v_gene: TRBV5-5; CDR3nt: TGTGCCAGCAGCTTGGGGCCAAACTATGGCTACACCTTC; CDR3aa: CASSLGPNYGYTF
j_gene: TRBJ1-1; d_gene: -; abundance: -; v_gene: TRBV18; CDR3nt: TGTGCCAGCTCACGGACAGCTCGAGAGAGGAACACTGAAGCTTTCTTT; CDR3aa: CASSRTARERNTEAFF
j_gene: TRBJ2-5; d_gene: TRBD2; abundance: -; v_gene: TRBV5-1; CDR3nt: TGCGCCAGCAGCTTGGTGTCTAGCGGGGGCATAAAAGAGACCCAGTACTTC; CDR3aa: CASSLVSSGGIKETQYF
j_gene: TRBJ1-2; d_gene: -; abundance: -; v_gene: TRBV6-4; CDR3nt: TGTGCCAGCAGGCCACGGGACGTAGACCTCTATGGCTACACCTTC; CDR3aa: CASRPRDVDLYGYTF
j_gene: TRBJ2-3; d_gene: -; abundance: -; v_gene: TRBV3-1/TRBV3-2; CDR3nt: TGTGCCAGCAGCCAAACCTTTGATAGCACAGATACGCAGTATTTT; CDR3aa: CASSQTFDSTDTQYF
j_gene: TRBJ2-4; d_gene: TRBD2; abundance: -; v_gene: TRBV6-6; CDR3nt: TGTGCCAGCAGTTACCTAGCGGGGGGAAACATTCAGTACTTC; CDR3aa: CASSYLAGGNIQYF
j_gene: TRBJ1-1; d_gene: TRBD1; abundance: -; v_gene: TRBV29-1; CDR3nt: TGCAGCGTTGCTCAGGGGGCTAGGTCTGAAGCTTTCTTT; CDR3aa: CSVAQGARSEAFF
j_gene: TRBJ1-6; d_gene: -; abundance: -; v_gene: TRBV6-1; CDR3nt: TGTGCCAGCAGTGAACTCGGGCGGTATAATTCACCCCTCCACTTT; CDR3aa: CASSELGRYNSPLHF
j_gene: TRBJ1-5; d_gene: TRBD1; abundance: -; v_gene: TRBV2; CDR3nt: TGTGCCAGCAGCGGGACAGGGGGTACATATCAGCCCCAGCATTTT; CDR3aa: CASSGTGGTYQPQHF
j_gene: TRBJ1-5; d_gene: -; abundance: few; v_gene: TRBV4-1; CDR3nt: TGCGCCAGCAGCCAAGGGCCCGGCCCCCAGCATTTT; CDR3aa: CASSQGPGPQHF
j_gene: TRBJ2-1; d_gene: -; abundance: -; v_gene: TRBV7-9; CDR3nt: TGTGCCAGCAGCTTAGGAGGACAGAACGAGCAGTTCTTC; CDR3aa: CASSLGGQNEQFF
j_gene: TRBJ2-2; d_gene: TRBD2; abundance: -; v_gene: TRBV4-3; CDR3nt: TGCGCCAGCAGCCAAGAATATAGCGGGGGGGGCACCGGGGAGCTGTTTTTT; CDR3aa: CASSQEYSGGGTGELFF
j_gene: TRBJ2-4; d_gene: TRBD1; abundance: -; v_gene: TRBV24-1; CDR3nt: TGTGCCACCAGTGATCCCGGGACAGCTAAAAACATTCAGTACTTC; CDR3aa: CATSDPGTAKNIQYF
j_gene: TRBJ2-5; d_gene: TRBD2; abundance: -; v_gene: TRBV4-3; CDR3nt: TGCGCCAGCAGCCAAGAGGTTTGGGCGGGGGGGCGCCAAGAGACCCAGTACTTC; CDR3aa: CASSQEVWAGGRQETQYF
j_gene: TRBJ2-2; d_gene: TRBD2; abundance: -; v_gene: TRBV6-6; CDR3nt: TGTGCCAGCAGTCCAGGGGGACTAGCGGGGGGGTCCGGGGAGCTGTTTTTT; CDR3aa: CASSPGGLAGGSGELFF
j_gene: TRBJ2-5; d_gene: -; abundance: -; v_gene: TRBV14; CDR3nt: TGTGCCAGCAGCCCCGGGGGCTGGACCCAAGAGACCCAGTACTTC; CDR3aa: CASSPGGWTQETQYF
j_gene: TRBJ1-2; d_gene: -; abundance: -; v_gene: TRBV6-4; CDR3nt: TGTGCCAGCAGTGACAATTGGGGGAGTAACTATGGCTACACCTTC; CDR3aa: CASSDNWGSNYGYTF
j_gene: TRBJ2-3; d_gene: -; abundance: once; v_gene: TRBV19; CDR3nt: TGTGCCAGTGGGGACGGGAACACAGATACGCAGTATTTT; CDR3aa: CASGDGNTDTQYF
j_gene: TRBJ1-3; d_gene: -; abundance: -; v_gene: TRBV24-1; CDR3nt: TGTGCCACCAGTGGCGGGAACTCTGGAAACACCATATATTTT; CDR3aa: CATSGGNSGNTIYF
j_gene: TRBJ1-1; d_gene: -; abundance: -; v_gene: TRBV7-8; CDR3nt: TGTGCCAGCAGCTTAGGGGTAGGGAACACTGAAGCTTTCTTT; CDR3aa: CASSLGVGNTEAFF
j_gene: TRBJ2-1; d_gene: TRBD2; abundance: -; v_gene: TRBV4-1; CDR3nt: TGCGCCAGCAGCCAAGCGGGGGGGGTCTACAATGAGCAGTTCTTC; CDR3aa: CASSQAGGVYNEQFF
j_gene: TRBJ1-1; d_gene: -; abundance: few; v_gene: TRBV2; CDR3nt: TGTGCCAGCAGATCCCCTACAGGGATGAACACTGAAGCTTTCTTT; CDR3aa: CASRSPTGMNTEAFF
j_gene: TRBJ1-2; d_gene: TRBD1; abundance: -; v_gene: TRBV5-1; CDR3nt: TGCGCCAGCAGCCTAGGGGGCACGGGGATCACTTCGGGCTACACCTTC; CDR3aa: CASSLGGTGITSGYTF
j_gene: TRBJ1-1; d_gene: -; abundance: -; v_gene: TRBV5-1; CDR3nt: TGCGCCAGCAGCTTGGACGGAGGGGACACTGAAGCTTTCTTT; CDR3aa: CASSLDGGDTEAFF
j_gene: TRBJ2-5; d_gene: -; abundance: -; v_gene: TRBV27; CDR3nt: TGTGCCAGCAGTTTATATGAGACTAGAAAAGAGACCCAGTACTTC; CDR3aa: CASSLYETRKETQYF
j_gene: TRBJ2-2; d_gene: TRBD1; abundance: -; v_gene: TRBV25-1; CDR3nt: TGTGCCAGCAGTGAGGTTAGGGGGACAGCGAACACCGGGGAGCTGTTTTTT; CDR3aa: CASSEVRGTANTGELFF
j_gene: TRBJ2-6; d_gene: -; abundance: -; v_gene: TRBV3-1/TRBV3-2; CDR3nt: TGTGCCAGCAGCCCTGCCTCAGGGGCCAACGTCCTGACTTTC; CDR3aa: CASSPASGANVLTF
j_gene: TRBJ2-5; d_gene: -; abundance: -; v_gene: TRBV4-1; CDR3nt: TGCGCCAGCAGGAAACAGGGAGGAGAGACCCAGTACTTC; CDR3aa: CASRKQGGETQYF
j_gene: TRBJ1-4; d_gene: -; abundance: -; v_gene: TRBV5-4; CDR3nt: TGTGCCAGCAGCCGGGGGGGGGCCCCCCCTGATGAAAAACTGTTTTTT; CDR3aa: CASSRGGAPPDEKLFF